This TCR beta chain emerged from a study of cytomegalovirus exposure and HLA in healthy donors. General observations from the study: Upon later analysis, TCR association rates were observed to vary by HLA locus, being highest for DRB1 and lowest for HLA-C.

A multiplex PCR was run with 60 Vbeta primers and 13 Jbeta primers. Data came from immunoSEQ multiplex PCR; TCRdb stores just in-frame clones and leaves some out. The sample lists 150,000 to 200,000 clones, roughly 65% occurring once. Comment on this clone: Antigen specificity is unknown.

Despite likely unrecorded immune exposures, the donors were nominally healthy at the time of sampling. Germline V CDR1 and CDR2: SGHTA, FQGNSA. The V end lost 3 bases, the J end lost 2 bases, and 11 bases lay between the germline ends. This CDR3 spans 14 amino acids. The TCR comes from a woman between 18 and 29 years old in good health and CMV-seropositive. Sequencing was done on a sample of PBMCs. The rearrangement joins TRBV7-2 to TRBJ2-7, with D maybe TRBD2 (5 bases). CDR3 DNA sequence: TGTGCCAGCAGCTTTTCCGACGGGGCCTACGAGCAGTACTTC. Translated, it gives CASSFSDGAYEQYF.